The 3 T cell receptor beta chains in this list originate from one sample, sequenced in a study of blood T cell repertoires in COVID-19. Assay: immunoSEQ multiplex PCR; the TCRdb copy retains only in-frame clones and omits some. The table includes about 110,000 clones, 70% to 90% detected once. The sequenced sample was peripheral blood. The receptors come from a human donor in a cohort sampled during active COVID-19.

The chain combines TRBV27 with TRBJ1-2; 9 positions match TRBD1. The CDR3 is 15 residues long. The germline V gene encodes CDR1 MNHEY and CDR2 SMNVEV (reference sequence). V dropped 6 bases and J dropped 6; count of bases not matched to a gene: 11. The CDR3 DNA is TGTGCCAGCAGACCCGAAACTAGGACAGGGGATGGCTACACCTTC. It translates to CASRPETRTGDGYTF.

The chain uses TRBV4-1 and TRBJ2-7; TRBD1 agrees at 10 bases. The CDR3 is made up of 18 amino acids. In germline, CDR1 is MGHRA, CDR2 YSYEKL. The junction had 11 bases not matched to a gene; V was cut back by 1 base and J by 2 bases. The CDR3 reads CASSQVAFSGTGAYEQYF. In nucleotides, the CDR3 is TGCGCCAGCAGCCAAGTGGCCTTCTCCGGGACAGGGGCCTACGAGCAGTACTTC.

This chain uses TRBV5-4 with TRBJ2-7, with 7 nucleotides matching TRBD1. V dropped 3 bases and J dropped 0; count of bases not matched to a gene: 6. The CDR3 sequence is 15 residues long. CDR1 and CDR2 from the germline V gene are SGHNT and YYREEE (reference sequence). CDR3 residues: CASSSPTGSSYEQYF. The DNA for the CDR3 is TGTGCCAGCAGCTCACCGACAGGGTCCTCCTACGAGCAGTACTTC.